This T cell receptor (beta chain) was identified in a study of blood T cell repertoires in COVID-19. Study-wide background: Acute-phase and convalescent COVID-19 samples originated in the United States, Italy and Spain.

There are many counts of this clone. Data came from immunoSEQ multiplex PCR; TCRdb stores just in-frame clones and leaves some out. This sample has roughly 300,000 clones, with around 85% found just once. This CDR3 contains 14 residues. CDR1 is SGHAT, CDR2 FQNNGV, per germline. With V trimmed by 8 bases and J by 1 base, 6 bases remained unmatched. This clonotype was sampled from a human donor with COVID-19, enrolled during active disease. The donor label of this sample is uncertain. The sequenced sample consisted of peripheral blood. J is TRBJ1-1 and V is TRBV11-2; 8 bases are shared with TRBD1. The CDR3 bases are TGTGCCAGCTGCCTGGGACAGGCGAACACTGAAGCTTTCTTT. It codes for CASCLGQANTEAFF.